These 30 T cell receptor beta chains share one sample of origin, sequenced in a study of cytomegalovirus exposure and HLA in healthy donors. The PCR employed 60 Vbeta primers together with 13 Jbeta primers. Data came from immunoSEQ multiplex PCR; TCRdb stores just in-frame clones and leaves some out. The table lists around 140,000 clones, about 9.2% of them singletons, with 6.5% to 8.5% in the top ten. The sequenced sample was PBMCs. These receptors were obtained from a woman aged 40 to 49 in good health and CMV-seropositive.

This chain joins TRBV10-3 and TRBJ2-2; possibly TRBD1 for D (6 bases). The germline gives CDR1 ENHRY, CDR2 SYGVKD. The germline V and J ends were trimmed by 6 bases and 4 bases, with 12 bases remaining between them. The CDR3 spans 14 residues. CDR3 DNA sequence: TGTGCCATCAGCGCAGGGGTAGGCACCGGGGAGCTGTTTTTT. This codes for CAISAGVGTGELFF.

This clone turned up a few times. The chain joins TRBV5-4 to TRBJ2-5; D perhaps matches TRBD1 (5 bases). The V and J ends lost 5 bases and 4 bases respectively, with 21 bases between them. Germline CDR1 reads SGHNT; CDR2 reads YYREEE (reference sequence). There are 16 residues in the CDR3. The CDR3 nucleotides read TGTGCCAGCAGATTAGGGGCAAGTGGAGTAGGAGAGACCCAGTACTTC. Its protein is CASRLGASGVGETQYF.

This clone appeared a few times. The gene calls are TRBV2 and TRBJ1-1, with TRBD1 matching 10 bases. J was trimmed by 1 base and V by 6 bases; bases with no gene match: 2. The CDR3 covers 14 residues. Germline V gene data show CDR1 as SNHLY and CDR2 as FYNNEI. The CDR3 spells CASSGDRGNTEAFF. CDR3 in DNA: TGTGCCAGCAGCGGGGACAGGGGGAACACTGAAGCTTTCTTT. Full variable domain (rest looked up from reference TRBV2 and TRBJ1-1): EPEVTQTPSHQVTQMGQEVILRCVPISNHLYFYWYRQILGQKVEFLVSFYNNEISEKSEIFDDQFSVERPDGSNFTLKIRSTKLEDSAMYFCASSGDRGNTEAFFGQGTRLTVV.

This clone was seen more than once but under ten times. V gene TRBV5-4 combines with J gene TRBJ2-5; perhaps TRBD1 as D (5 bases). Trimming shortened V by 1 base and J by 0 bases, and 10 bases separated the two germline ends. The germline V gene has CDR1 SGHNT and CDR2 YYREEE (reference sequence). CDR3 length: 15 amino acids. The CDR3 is CASSLWQGYQETQYF. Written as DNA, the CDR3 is TGTGCCAGCAGCTTGTGGCAGGGCTACCAAGAGACCCAGTACTTC.

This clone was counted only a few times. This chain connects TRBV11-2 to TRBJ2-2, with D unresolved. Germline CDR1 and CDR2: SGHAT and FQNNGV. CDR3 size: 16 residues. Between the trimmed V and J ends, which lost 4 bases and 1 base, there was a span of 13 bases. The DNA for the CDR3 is TGTGCCAGCAGCTCCCGTACTCTCAAGAACACCGGGGAGCTGTTTTTT. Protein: CASSSRTLKNTGELFF.

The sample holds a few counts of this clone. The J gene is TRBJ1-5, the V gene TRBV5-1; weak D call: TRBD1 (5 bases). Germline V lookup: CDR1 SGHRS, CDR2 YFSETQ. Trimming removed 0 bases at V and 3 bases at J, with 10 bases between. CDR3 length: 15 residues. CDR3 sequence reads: CASSLGAGINQPQHF. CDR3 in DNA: TGCGCCAGCAGCTTGGGGGCAGGGATCAATCAGCCCCAGCATTTT.

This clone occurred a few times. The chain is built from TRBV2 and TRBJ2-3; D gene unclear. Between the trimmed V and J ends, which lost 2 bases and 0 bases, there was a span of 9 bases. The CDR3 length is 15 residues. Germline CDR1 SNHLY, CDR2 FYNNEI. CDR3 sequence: CASSENIASTDTQYF. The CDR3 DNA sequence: TGTGCCAGCAGTGAAAACATCGCTAGCACAGATACGCAGTATTTT.

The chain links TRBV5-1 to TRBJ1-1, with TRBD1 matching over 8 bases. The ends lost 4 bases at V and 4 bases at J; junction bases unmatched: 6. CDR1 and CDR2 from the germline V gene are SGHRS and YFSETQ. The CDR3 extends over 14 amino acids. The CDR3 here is CASSRQGMGTEAFF. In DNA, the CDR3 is TGCGCCAGCAGCCGACAGGGGATGGGCACTGAAGCTTTCTTT.

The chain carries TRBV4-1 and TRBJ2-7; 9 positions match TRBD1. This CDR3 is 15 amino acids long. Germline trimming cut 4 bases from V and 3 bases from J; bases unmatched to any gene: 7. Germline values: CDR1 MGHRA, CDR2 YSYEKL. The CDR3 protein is CASSPGDRANYEQYF. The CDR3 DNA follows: TGCGCCAGCAGCCCTGGGGACAGGGCCAACTACGAGCAGTACTTC.

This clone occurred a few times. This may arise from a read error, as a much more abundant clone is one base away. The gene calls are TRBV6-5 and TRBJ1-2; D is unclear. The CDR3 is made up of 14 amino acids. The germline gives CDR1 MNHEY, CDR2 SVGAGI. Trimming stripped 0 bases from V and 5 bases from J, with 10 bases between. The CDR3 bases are TGTGCCAGCAGTTACTCGCCTCGGAGATATGGCTACACCTTC. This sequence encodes CASSYSPRRYGYTF.

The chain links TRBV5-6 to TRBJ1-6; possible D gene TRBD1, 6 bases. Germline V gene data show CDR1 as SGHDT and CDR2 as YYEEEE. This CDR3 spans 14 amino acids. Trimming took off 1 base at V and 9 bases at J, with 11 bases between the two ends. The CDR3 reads CASSLTTGISPLHF. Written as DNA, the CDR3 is TGTGCCAGCAGCTTGACCACAGGGATTTCACCCCTCCACTTT. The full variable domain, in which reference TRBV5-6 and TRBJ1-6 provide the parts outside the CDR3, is DAGVTQSPTHLIKTRGQQVTLRCSPKSGHDTVSWYQQALGQGPQFIFQYYEEEERQRGNFPDRFSGHQFPNYSSELNVNALLLGDSALYLCASSLTTGISPLHFGNGTRLTVT.

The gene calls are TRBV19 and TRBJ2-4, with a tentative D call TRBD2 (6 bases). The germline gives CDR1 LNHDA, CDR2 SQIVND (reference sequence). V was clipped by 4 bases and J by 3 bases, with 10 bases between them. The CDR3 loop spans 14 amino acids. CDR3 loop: CASSNPGDKNIQYF. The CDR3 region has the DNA TGTGCCAGTAGTAATCCGGGGGACAAAAACATTCAGTACTTC.

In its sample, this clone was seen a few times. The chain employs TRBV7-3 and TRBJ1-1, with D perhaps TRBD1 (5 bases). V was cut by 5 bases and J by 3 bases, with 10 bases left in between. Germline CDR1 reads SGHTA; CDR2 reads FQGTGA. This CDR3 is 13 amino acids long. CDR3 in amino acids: CASSRDRYTEAFF. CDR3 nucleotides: TGTGCCAGCAGCAGAGACAGATACACTGAAGCTTTCTTT.

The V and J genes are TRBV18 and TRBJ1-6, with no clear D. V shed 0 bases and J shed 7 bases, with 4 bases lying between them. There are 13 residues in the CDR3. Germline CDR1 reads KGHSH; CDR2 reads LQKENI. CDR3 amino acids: CASSPPSNSPLHF. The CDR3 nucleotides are TGTGCCAGCTCACCACCCTCCAATTCACCCCTCCACTTT.

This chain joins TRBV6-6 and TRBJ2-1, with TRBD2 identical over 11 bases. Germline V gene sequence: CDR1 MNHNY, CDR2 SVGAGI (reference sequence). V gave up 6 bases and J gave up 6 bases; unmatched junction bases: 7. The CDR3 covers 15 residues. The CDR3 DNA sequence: TGTGCCAGCAGGTTTACTAGCGGGGGCTCCAATGAGCAGTTCTTC. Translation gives CASRFTSGGSNEQFF.

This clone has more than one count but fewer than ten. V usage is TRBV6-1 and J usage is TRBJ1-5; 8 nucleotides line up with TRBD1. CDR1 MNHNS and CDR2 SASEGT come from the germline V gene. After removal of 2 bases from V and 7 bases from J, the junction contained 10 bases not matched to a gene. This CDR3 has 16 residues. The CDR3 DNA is TGTGCCAGCAGTGAACTTGGCAGGGGGCTAGGACAGCCCCAGCATTTT. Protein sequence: CASSELGRGLGQPQHF.

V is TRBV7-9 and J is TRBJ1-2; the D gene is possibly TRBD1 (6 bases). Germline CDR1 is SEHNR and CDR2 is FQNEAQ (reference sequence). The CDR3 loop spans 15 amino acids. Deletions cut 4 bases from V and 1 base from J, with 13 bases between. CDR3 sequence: CASSSTTGNNYGYTF. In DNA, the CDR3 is TGTGCCAGCAGCTCGACCACAGGGAATAACTATGGCTACACCTTC.

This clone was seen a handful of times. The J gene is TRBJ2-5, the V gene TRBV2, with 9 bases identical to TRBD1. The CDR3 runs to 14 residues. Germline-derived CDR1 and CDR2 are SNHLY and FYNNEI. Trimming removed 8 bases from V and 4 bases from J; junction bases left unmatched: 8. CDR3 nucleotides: TGTGCCAGCGGGGGGGACAGGGCGTCAGAGACCCAGTACTTC. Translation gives CASGGDRASETQYF.

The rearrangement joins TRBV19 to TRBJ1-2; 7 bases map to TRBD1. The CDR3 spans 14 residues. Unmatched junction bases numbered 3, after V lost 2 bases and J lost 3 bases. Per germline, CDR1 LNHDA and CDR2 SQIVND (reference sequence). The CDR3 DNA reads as TGTGCCAGTAGTATACAGGGGGTTCACTATGGCTACACCTTC. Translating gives CASSIQGVHYGYTF.

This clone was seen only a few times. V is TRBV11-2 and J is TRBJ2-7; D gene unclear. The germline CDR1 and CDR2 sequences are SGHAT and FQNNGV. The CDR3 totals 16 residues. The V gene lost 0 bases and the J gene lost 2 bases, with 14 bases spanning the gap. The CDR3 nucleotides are TGTGCCAGCAGCTTAGAGGCTGCCCGCCGTCCCTACGAGCAGTACTTC. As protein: CASSLEAARRPYEQYF.

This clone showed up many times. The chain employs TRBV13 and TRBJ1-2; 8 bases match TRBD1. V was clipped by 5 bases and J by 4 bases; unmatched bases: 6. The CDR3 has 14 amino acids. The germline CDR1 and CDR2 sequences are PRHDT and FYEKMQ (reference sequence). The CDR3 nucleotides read TGTGCCAGCAGCCCCGACAGGGGACCCTATGGCTACACCTTC. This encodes CASSPDRGPYGYTF.

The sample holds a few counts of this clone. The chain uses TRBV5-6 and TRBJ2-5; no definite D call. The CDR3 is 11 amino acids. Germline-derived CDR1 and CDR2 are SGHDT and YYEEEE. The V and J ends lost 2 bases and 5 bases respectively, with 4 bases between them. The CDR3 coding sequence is TGTGCCAGCAGCTTCAGGGAGACCCAGTACTTC. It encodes CASSFRETQYF.

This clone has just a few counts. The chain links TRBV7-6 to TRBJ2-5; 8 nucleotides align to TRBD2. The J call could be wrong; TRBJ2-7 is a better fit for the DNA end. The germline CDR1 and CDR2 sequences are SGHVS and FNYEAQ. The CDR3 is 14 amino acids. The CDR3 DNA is TGTGCCAGCAGCCGAGAAACGGGGGGGCACGAGCAGTACTTC. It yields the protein CASSRETGGHEQYF.

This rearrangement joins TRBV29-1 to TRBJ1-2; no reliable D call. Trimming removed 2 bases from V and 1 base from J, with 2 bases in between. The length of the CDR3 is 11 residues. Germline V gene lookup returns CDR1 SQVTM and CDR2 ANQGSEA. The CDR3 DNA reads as TGCAGCGTTGAATATAACTATGGCTACACCTTC. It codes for CSVEYNYGYTF. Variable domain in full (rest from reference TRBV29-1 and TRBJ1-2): SAVISQKPSRDICQRGTSLTIQCQVDSQVTMMFWYRQQPGQSLTLIATANQGSEATYESGFVIDKFPISRPNLTFSTLTVSNMSPEDSSIYLCSVEYNYGYTFGSGTRLTVV.

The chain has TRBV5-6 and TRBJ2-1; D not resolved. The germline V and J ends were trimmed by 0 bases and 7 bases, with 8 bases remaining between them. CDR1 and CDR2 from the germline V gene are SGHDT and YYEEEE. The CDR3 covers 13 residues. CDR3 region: CASSLARVNEQFF. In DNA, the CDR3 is TGTGCCAGCAGCTTGGCTCGGGTAAATGAGCAGTTCTTC.

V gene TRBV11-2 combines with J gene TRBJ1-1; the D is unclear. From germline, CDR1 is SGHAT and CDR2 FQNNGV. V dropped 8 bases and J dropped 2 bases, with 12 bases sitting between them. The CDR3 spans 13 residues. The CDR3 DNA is TGTGCCAGCGGACTCAGCGTCAACACTGAAGCTTTCTTT. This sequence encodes CASGLSVNTEAFF.

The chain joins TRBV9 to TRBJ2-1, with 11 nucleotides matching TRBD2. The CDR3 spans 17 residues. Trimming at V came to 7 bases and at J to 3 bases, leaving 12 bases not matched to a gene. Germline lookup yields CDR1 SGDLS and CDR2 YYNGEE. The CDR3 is CASGELITSGGYNEQFF. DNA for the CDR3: TGTGCCAGCGGAGAATTGATCACTAGCGGGGGCTACAATGAGCAGTTCTTC.

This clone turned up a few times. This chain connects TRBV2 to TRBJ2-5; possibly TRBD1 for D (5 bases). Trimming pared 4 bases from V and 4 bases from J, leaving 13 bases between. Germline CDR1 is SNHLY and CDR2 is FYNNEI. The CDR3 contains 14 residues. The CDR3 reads CASSAGREGETQYF. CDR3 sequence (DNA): TGTGCCAGCAGTGCCGGCAGGGAAGGAGAGACCCAGTACTTC.

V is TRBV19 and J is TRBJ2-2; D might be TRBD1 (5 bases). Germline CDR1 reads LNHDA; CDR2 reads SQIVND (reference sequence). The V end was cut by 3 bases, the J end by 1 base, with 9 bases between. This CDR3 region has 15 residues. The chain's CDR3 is CASSIGAGNTGELFF. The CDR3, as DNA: TGTGCCAGTAGTATTGGGGCAGGGAACACCGGGGAGCTGTTTTTT.

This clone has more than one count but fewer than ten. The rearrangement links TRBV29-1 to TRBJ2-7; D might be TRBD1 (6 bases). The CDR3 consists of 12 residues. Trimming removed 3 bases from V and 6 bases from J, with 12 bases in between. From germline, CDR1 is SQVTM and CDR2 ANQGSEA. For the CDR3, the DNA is TGCAGCGTTGAGGAAGGGGGAATCGAGCAGTACTTC. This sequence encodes CSVEEGGIEQYF.